This T cell receptor (beta chain) was sequenced in a study of glioma-infiltrating T cells after dendritic cell vaccination. Looking at the study overall: Three intradermal dendritic cell vaccine injections were given every two weeks.

Up to about 2 ug genomic DNA was used for TCRB CDR3 amplification. The method was immunoSEQ multiplex PCR; TCRdb's version includes in-frame clones alone and lacks a portion of them. The table lists 85,000 to 100,000 clones, 85% of them singletons, with around 9.3% in the top ten. This sample's time point: after dendritic cell vaccination, including at tumor progression/relapse. The CDR3 sequence is 16 residues long. CDR1 is SGDLS, CDR2 YYNGEE, per germline. The junction had 4 bases not matched to a gene; V was cut back by 0 bases and J by 0 bases. The V gene is TRBV9, the J gene TRBJ2-3; 7 bases match TRBD2. This receptor was taken from a human donor with glioblastoma. The sample in question was blood, obtained after dendritic cell vaccination. The CDR3 loop reads CASSVDGRTSTDTQYF. For the CDR3, the DNA is TGTGCCAGCAGCGTAGACGGGAGGACTAGCACAGATACGCAGTATTTT.